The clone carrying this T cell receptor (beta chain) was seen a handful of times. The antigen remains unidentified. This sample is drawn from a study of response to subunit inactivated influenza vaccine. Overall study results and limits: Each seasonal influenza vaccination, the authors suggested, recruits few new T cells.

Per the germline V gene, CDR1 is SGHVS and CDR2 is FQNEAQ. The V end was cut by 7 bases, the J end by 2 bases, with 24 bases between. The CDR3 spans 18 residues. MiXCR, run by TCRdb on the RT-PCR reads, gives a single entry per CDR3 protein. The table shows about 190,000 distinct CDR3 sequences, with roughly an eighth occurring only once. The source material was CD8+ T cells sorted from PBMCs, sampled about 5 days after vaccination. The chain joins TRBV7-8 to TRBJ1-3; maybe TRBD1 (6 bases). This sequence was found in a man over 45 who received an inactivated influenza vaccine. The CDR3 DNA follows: TGTGCCAGCATGCCCCGGGGACATAACGTTATGACTGGAAACACCATATATTTT. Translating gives CASMPRGHNVMTGNTIYF.